The 8 T cell receptor beta chains listed next were all sequenced from one sample in a study of radiation and T cells in renal cell carcinoma. Time point: blood 2 weeks post-SBRT. Regarding treatment: 15 Gy SBRT to primary tumor, nephrectomy 4 weeks later. Clones were sequenced by immunoSEQ multiplex PCR, and TCRdb holds only the in-frame ones, with some missing. This table has tens of thousands of clones, 70% to 80% appearing once. The input for sequencing was blood, taken from a patient whose treatment included radiotherapy and nephrectomy. These receptors came from a man between 60 and 75 years old with renal cell carcinoma.

The V gene is TRBV6-4, the J gene TRBJ2-1; TRBD2 aligns across 7 bases. Germline V lookup: CDR1 MRHNA, CDR2 SNTAGT. The J segment lost 2 bases and the V segment lost 6 bases, leaving 10 bases of the junction unmatched. The CDR3 has 16 amino acids. The CDR3 region has the DNA TGTGCCAGCAGGGGGGGAGGGACTCTTGCCTACAATGAGCAGTTCTTC. Its translation: CASRGGGTLAYNEQFF.

This sequence joins TRBV18 and TRBJ1-3, with no clear D. Germline CDR1 KGHSH, CDR2 LQKENI. The V end lost 0 bases, the J end lost 6 bases, and 6 bases lay between the germline ends. CDR3 length equals 13 residues. CDR3 DNA: TGTGCCAGCTCACCACCCGGCTTAAACACCATATATTTT. Protein sequence: CASSPPGLNTIYF.

The genes are TRBV6-1 and TRBJ2-3; possibly TRBD2 for D (6 bases). CDR3 size: 13 residues. With 6 bases removed from V and 4 bases from J, the gap between germline ends came to 11 bases. CDR1 is MNHNS, CDR2 SASEGT, per germline. CDR3 DNA sequence: TGTGCCAGCAGCCAGCGGGTCTCAGATACGCAGTATTTT. It yields the protein CASSQRVSDTQYF.

The V gene is TRBV7-2, the J gene TRBJ1-1, with D unresolved. The CDR3 is made up of 13 amino acids. CDR1 and CDR2 from the germline V gene are SGHTA and FQGNSA. V was shortened by 1 base and J by 0 bases, with 3 bases between the two germline ends. The CDR3 reads CASSLDMNTEAFF. CDR3 nucleotide sequence: TGTGCCAGCAGCTTAGACATGAACACTGAAGCTTTCTTT.

CDR3 sequence: CASSEDNTGRTDTQYF. The CDR3 region has the DNA TGTGCCAGCAGTGAAGATAATACAGGCCGCACAGATACGCAGTATTTT. The rearrangement links TRBV6-1 to TRBJ2-3; possible D gene TRBD1, 5 bases. CDR3 length equals 16 residues. Germline loops: CDR1 MNHNS, CDR2 SASEGT. The ends were cut back, 1 base at V and 1 base at J, with 12 bases in the middle.

The chain has TRBV5-1 and TRBJ2-2; 9 bases are a match to TRBD2. The germline V gene encodes CDR1 SGHRS and CDR2 YFSETQ. This CDR3 region has 17 residues. The ends lost 0 bases at V and 4 bases at J; junction bases unmatched: 7. The CDR3 DNA reads as TGCGCCAGCAGCTTGGGGGTAGCGGGAGTGCTCACCGGGGAGCTGTTTTTT. It encodes CASSLGVAGVLTGELFF.

The chain couples TRBV7-2 to TRBJ2-7, with 7 positions matching TRBD1. The trim removed 5 bases at V and 3 bases at J, leaving 4 bases unmatched. Germline V gene lookup returns CDR1 SGHTA and CDR2 FQGNSA. There are 13 residues in the CDR3. The CDR3 here is CASSPGTVYEQYF. CDR3 bases: TGTGCCAGCAGCCCCGGGACAGTCTACGAGCAGTACTTC.

The chain employs TRBV19 and TRBJ1-4; TRBD1 agrees at 7 bases. Germline V gives CDR1 LNHDA, CDR2 SQIVND (reference sequence). The CDR3 sequence is 15 residues long. The V and J ends lost 4 bases and 2 bases, in that order; junction bases with no gene match: 4. This CDR3 is CASSTRGGTNEKLFF. The CDR3 coding sequence is TGTGCCAGTAGTACCCGAGGGGGCACTAATGAAAAACTGTTTTTT.